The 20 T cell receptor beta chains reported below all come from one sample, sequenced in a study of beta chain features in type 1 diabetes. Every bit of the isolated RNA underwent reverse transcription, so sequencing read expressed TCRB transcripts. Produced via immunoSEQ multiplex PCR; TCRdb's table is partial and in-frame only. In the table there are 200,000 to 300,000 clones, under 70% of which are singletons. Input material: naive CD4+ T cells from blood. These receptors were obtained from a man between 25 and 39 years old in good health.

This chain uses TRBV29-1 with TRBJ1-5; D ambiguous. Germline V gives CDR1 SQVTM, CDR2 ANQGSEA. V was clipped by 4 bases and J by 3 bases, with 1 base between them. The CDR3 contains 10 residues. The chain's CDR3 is CSVANQPQHF. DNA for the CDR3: TGCAGCGTTGCCAATCAGCCCCAGCATTTT.

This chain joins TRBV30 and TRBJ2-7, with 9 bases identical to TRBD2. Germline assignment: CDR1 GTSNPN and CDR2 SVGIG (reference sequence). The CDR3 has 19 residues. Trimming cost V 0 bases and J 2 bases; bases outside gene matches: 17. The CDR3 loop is CAWSVLLASGISSAYEQYF. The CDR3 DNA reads TGTGCCTGGAGTGTACTGCTGGCTAGCGGGATCTCAAGCGCCTACGAGCAGTACTTC.

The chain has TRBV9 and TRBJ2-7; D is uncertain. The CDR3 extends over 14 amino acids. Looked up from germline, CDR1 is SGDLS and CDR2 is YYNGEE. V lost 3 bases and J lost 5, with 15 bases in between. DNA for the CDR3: TGTGCCAGCAGCGACGGGCCACGCGGAGACGAGCAGTACTTC. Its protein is CASSDGPRGDEQYF.

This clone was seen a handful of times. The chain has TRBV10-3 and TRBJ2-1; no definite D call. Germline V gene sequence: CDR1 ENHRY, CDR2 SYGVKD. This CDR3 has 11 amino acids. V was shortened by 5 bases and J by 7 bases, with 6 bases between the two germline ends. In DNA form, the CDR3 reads TGTGCCATCAGTACATCAAATGAGCAGTTCTTC. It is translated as CAISTSNEQFF.

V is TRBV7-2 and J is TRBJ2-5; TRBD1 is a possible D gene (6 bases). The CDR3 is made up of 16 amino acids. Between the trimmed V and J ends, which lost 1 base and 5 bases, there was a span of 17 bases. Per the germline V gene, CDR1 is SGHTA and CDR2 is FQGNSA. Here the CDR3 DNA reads TGTGCCAGCAGCTTAGGGGGGACCCCAAGGGGGGAGACCCAGTACTTC. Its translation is CASSLGGTPRGETQYF.

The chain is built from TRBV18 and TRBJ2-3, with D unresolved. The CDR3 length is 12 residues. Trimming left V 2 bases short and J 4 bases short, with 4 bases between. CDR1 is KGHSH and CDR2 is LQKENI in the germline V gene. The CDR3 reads CASSPKSDTQYF. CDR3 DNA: TGTGCCAGCTCACCAAAGTCAGATACGCAGTATTTT.

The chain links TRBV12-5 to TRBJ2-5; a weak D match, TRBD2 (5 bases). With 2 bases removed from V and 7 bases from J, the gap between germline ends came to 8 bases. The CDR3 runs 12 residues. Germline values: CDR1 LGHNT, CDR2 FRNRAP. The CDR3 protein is CASGLSEGTQYF. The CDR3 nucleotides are TGTGCTAGTGGTTTGAGTGAGGGGACCCAGTACTTC.

CDR3: CASSYDYEQYF. The CDR3 nucleotides are TGTGCCAGCAGTTATGACTACGAGCAGTACTTC. The V and J genes are TRBV9 and TRBJ2-7; unclear D gene. The CDR3 contains 11 residues. Germline lookup yields CDR1 SGDLS and CDR2 YYNGEE. V was clipped by 5 bases and J by 3 bases, with 6 bases between them.

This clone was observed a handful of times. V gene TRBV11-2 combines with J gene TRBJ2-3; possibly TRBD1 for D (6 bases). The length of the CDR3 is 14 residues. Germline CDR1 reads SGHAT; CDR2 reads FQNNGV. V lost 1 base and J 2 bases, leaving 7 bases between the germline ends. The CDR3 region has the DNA TGTGCCAGCAGCTTAGTGGGGGCCACAGATACGCAGTATTTT. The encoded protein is CASSLVGATDTQYF.

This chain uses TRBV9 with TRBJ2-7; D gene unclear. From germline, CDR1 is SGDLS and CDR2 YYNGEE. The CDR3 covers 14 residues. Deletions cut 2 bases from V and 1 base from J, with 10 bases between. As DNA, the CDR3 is TGTGCCAGCAGCGTCGCGTCGGAGTCCTACGAGCAGTACTTC. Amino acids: CASSVASESYEQYF.

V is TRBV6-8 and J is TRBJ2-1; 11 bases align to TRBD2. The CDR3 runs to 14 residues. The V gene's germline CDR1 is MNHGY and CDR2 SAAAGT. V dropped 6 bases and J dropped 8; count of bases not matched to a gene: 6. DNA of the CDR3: TGTGCCAGCAGAACTAGCGGGGGAACTCATGAGCAGTTCTTC. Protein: CASRTSGGTHEQFF.

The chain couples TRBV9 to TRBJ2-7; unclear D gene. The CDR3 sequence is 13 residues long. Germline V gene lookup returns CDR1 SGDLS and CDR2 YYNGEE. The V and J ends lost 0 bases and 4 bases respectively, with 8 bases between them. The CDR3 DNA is TGTGCCAGCAGCGTAGGGCTCGGTTACGAGCAGTACTTC. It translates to CASSVGLGYEQYF.

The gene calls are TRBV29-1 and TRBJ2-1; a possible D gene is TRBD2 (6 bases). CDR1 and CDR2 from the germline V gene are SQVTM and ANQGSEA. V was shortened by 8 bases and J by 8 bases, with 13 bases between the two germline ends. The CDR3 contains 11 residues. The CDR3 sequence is CSSRLVYEQFF. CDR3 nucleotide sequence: TGCAGCTCAAGACTAGTATATGAGCAGTTCTTC.

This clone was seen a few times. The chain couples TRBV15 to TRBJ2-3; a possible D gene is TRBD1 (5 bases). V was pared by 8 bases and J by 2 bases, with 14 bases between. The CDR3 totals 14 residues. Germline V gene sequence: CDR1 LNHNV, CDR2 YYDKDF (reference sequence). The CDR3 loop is CATAQQGDTDTQYF. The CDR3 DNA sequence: TGTGCCACCGCCCAGCAAGGGGACACAGATACGCAGTATTTT.

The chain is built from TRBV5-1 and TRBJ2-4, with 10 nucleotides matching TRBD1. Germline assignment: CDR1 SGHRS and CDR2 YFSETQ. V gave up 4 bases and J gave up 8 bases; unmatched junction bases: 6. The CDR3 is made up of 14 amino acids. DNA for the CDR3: TGCGCCAGCAGCCAGGGACAGGGGAGGGACATTCAGTACTTC. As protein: CASSQGQGRDIQYF. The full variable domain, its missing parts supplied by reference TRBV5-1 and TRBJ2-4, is KAGVTQTPRYLIKTRGQQVTLSCSPISGHRSVSWYQQTPGQGLQFLFEYFSETQRNKGNFPGRFSGRQFSNSRSEMNVSTLELGDSALYLCASSQGQGRDIQYFGAGTRLSVL.

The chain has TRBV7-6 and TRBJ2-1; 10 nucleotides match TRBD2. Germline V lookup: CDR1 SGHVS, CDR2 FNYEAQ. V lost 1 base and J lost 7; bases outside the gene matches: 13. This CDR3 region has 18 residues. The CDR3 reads CASSLGAKREGLVNEQFF. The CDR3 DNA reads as TGTGCCAGCAGCTTAGGAGCCAAGCGGGAGGGCCTAGTGAATGAGCAGTTCTTC. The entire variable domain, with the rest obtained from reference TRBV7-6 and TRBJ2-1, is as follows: GAGVSQSPRYKVTKRGQDVALRCDPISGHVSLYWYRQALGQGPEFLTYFNYEAQQDKSGLPNDRFSAERPEGSISTLTIQRTEQRDSAMYRCASSLGAKREGLVNEQFFGPGTRLTVL.

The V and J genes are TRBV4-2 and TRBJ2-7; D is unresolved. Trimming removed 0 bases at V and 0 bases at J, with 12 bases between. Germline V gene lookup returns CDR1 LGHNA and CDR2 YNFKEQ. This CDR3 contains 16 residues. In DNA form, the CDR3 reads TGTGCCAGCAGCCAAGACGGTAGCCGGAGCTCCTACGAGCAGTACTTC. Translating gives CASSQDGSRSSYEQYF.

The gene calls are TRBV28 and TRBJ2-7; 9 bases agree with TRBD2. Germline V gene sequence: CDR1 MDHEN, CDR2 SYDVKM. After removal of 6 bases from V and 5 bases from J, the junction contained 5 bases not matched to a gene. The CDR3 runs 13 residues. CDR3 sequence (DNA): TGTGCCAGCAGACAGCGGGAGGTGGACGAGCAGTACTTC. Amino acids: CASRQREVDEQYF.

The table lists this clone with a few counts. The CDR3 sequence is CSVEVVPPDTQYF. As DNA, the CDR3 is TGCAGCGTTGAAGTAGTCCCCCCAGATACGCAGTATTTT. This chain joins TRBV29-1 and TRBJ2-3, with D unclear. V lost 1 base to trimming and J lost 4 bases, with 9 bases between them. CDR1 SQVTM and CDR2 ANQGSEA come from the germline V gene. There are 13 residues in the CDR3.

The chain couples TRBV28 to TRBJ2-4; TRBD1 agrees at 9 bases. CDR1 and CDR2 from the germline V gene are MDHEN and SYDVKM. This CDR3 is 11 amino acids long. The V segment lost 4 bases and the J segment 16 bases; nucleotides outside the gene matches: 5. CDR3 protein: CASSSDRGKYF. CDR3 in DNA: TGTGCCAGCAGTTCCGACAGGGGGAAATACTTC.